This entry lists 28 T cell receptor beta chains sequenced from one sample in a study of cytomegalovirus exposure and HLA in healthy donors (dated by TCRdb to the late 2010s). Library method: the immunoSEQ multiplex PCR assay. For the multiplex PCR, a mixture combining 60 forward primers for TCR Vbeta segments and 13 reverse primers for TCR Jbeta segments was used. TCRdb obtained this table from immuneACCESS and retained in-frame rearrangements with V and J assigned. These tables miss some clones; where compared with another copy, unresolved V genes account for less than half of the shortfall, and the remainder is unexplained. The sample table shows about 130,000 clones, and about 80% are seen once. The top ten clones comprise approximately 0.97% of the sample. The material sequenced was PBMCs. All receptors derive from a human donor in good health.

The chain uses TRBV6-5 and TRBJ1-1; 9 bases match TRBD1. The V segment lost 0 bases and the J segment 6 bases; nucleotides outside the gene matches: 5. This CDR3 region has 15 residues. CDR1 and CDR2 from the germline V gene are MNHEY and SVGAGI. The CDR3 here is CASSYSGTGLSEAFF. DNA for the CDR3: TGTGCCAGCAGTTACTCCGGGACAGGGCTCTCTGAAGCTTTCTTT.

V and J are TRBV14 and TRBJ2-1; D is perhaps TRBD2 (5 bases). The germline V gene encodes CDR1 SGHDN and CDR2 FVKESK. Trimming cost V 3 bases and J 10 bases, with 16 bases left between them. The CDR3 totals 14 residues. The CDR3 sequence is CASSHGLTTEEQFF. In nucleotides, the CDR3 is TGTGCCAGCAGCCACGGACTCACAACTGAAGAGCAGTTCTTC.

The V and J genes are TRBV13 and TRBJ1-2, with 7 bases that match TRBD1. The V gene end was trimmed by 8 bases and the J gene end by 6 bases; junction bases not matched to a gene: 18. CDR3 length equals 16 residues. Germline loops: CDR1 PRHDT, CDR2 FYEKMQ (reference sequence). The CDR3 DNA is TGTGCCAGCCATACCCCCGAACAGGGGCCAGCGCATGGCTACACCTTC. Protein: CASHTPEQGPAHGYTF.

V usage is TRBV18 and J usage is TRBJ2-7, with TRBD1 matching 11 bases. With 3 bases clipped from V and 6 bases from J, the junction kept 4 bases outside the gene matches. Germline V lookup: CDR1 KGHSH, CDR2 LQKENI. CDR3 size: 14 residues. Here the CDR3 reads CASSPRDRGSEQYF. The CDR3 nucleotides read TGTGCCAGCTCACCCCGGGACAGGGGGTCCGAGCAGTACTTC.

The chain is built from TRBV10-1 and TRBJ1-1, with 7 nucleotides matching TRBD1. The germline V gene has CDR1 WNHNN and CDR2 SYGVQD (reference sequence). The CDR3 loop spans 15 amino acids. With V trimmed by 7 bases and J by 2 bases, 10 bases remained unmatched. This CDR3 is CASTGRGRPNTEAFF. For the CDR3, the DNA is TGCGCCAGCACCGGAAGGGGGCGTCCCAACACTGAAGCTTTCTTT.

V is TRBV4-1 and J is TRBJ1-2, with 7 bases fitting TRBD1. CDR1 MGHRA and CDR2 YSYEKL come from the germline V gene. V was pared by 0 bases and J by 1 base, with 11 bases of the junction left unmatched. This CDR3 contains 18 residues. The CDR3 loop reads CASSQEPTGQDINYGYTF. The CDR3 region has the DNA TGCGCCAGCAGCCAAGAACCCACCGGACAGGACATTAACTATGGCTACACCTTC.

CDR3 DNA sequence: TGCGCCAGCAGCCAAGGACAGGGGTCTTCTCAGCCCCAGCATTTT. It translates to CASSQGQGSSQPQHF. V gene TRBV4-1 combines with J gene TRBJ1-5; 8 positions agree with TRBD1. This CDR3 is 15 amino acids long. Germline V gives CDR1 MGHRA, CDR2 YSYEKL. J was trimmed by 6 bases and V by 1 base; bases with no gene match: 5.

By share of the sample, this clone is medium-sized. The chain combines TRBV6-1 with TRBJ2-2, with 7 bases matching TRBD1. J was trimmed by 6 bases and V by 8 bases; bases with no gene match: 9. This CDR3 is 14 amino acids long. In germline, CDR1 is MNHNS, CDR2 SASEGT. Here the CDR3 reads CASPRTGEAGELFF. CDR3 nucleotide sequence: TGTGCCAGCCCCCGGACAGGAGAGGCCGGGGAGCTGTTTTTT.

This chain links TRBV10-1 with TRBJ1-1; 7 bases line up with TRBD1. Germline V CDR1 and CDR2: WNHNN, SYGVQD (reference sequence). V was clipped by 3 bases and J by 1 base; unmatched bases: 5. The CDR3 sequence is 15 residues long. The CDR3 DNA sequence: TGCGCCAGCAGTGATAAGGGGACAGCGAACACTGAAGCTTTCTTT. It is translated as CASSDKGTANTEAFF.

V usage is TRBV2 and J usage is TRBJ1-1; a possible D gene is TRBD1 (5 bases). Per the germline V gene, CDR1 is SNHLY and CDR2 is FYNNEI. The length of the CDR3 is 12 residues. Trimming shortened V by 10 bases and J by 5 bases, and 14 bases separated the two germline ends. In nucleotides, the CDR3 is TGTGCCACAGGGATCAGAAAGACTGAAGCTTTCTTT. This gives the protein CATGIRKTEAFF.

The chain carries TRBV6-5 and TRBJ1-2; 10 bases align to TRBD1. V was pared by 6 bases and J by 3 bases, with 4 bases of the junction left unmatched. Germline V lookup: CDR1 MNHEY, CDR2 SVGAGI. This CDR3 has 14 amino acids. In DNA, the CDR3 is TGTGCCAGCAGCCCGGACAGGGGGGACTATGGCTACACCTTC. Translation gives CASSPDRGDYGYTF.

V usage is TRBV5-1 and J usage is TRBJ1-3; weak D call: TRBD1 (6 bases). Trimming left V 0 bases short and J 4 bases short, with 23 bases between. CDR3 length: 19 residues. The germline CDR1 and CDR2 sequences are SGHRS and YFSETQ. The CDR3 sequence is CASSLAGPRGRLLGNTIYF. CDR3 sequence (DNA): TGCGCCAGCAGCTTGGCCGGTCCCAGGGGACGGCTGTTGGGAAACACCATATATTTT.

The chain employs TRBV28 and TRBJ1-2; 8 bases are a match to TRBD1. Germline V CDR1 and CDR2: MDHEN, SYDVKM. V was pared by 2 bases and J by 3 bases, with 8 bases of the junction left unmatched. The CDR3 spans 16 residues. This CDR3 is CASSLHGQGGYYGYTF. The DNA of the CDR3 is TGTGCCAGCAGTTTACATGGACAGGGAGGGTACTATGGCTACACCTTC.

The chain joins TRBV19 to TRBJ2-2, with 10 bases that match TRBD2. This CDR3 is built from 19 residues. Germline assignment: CDR1 LNHDA and CDR2 SQIVND (reference sequence). The ends lost 4 bases at V and 4 bases at J; junction bases unmatched: 15. CDR3 sequence reads: CASSTPGERGGRRTGELFF. The DNA for the CDR3 is TGTGCCAGTAGTACCCCGGGGGAGCGGGGGGGCCGGCGCACCGGGGAGCTGTTTTTT.

In nucleotides, the CDR3 is TGTGCCAGCTCACGGGCCGGGACAGGGATTTCGGAGACCCAGTACTTC. Protein: CASSRAGTGISETQYF. The chain couples TRBV18 to TRBJ2-5; 9 positions agree with TRBD1. The germline gives CDR1 KGHSH, CDR2 LQKENI. With V trimmed by 4 bases and J by 5 bases, 11 bases remained unmatched. This CDR3 region has 16 residues. The entire variable domain, with the rest obtained from reference TRBV18 and TRBJ2-5, is as follows: NAGVMQNPRHLVRRRGQEARLRCSPMKGHSHVYWYRQLPEEGLKFMVYLQKENIIDESGMPKERFSAEFPKEGPSILRIQQVVRGDSAAYFCASSRAGTGISETQYFGPGTRLLVL.

The gene calls are TRBV5-4 and TRBJ1-2; D unclear. CDR1 and CDR2 from the germline V gene are SGHNT and YYREEE (reference sequence). The CDR3 has 14 amino acids. V lost 0 bases, J lost 6 bases, and 12 bases lay in between. The DNA of the CDR3 is TGTGCCAGCAGCTTGGTAGAGGGCGGGGATGGCTACACCTTC. Protein sequence: CASSLVEGGDGYTF. Variable domain in full (rest from reference TRBV5-4 and TRBJ1-2): ETGVTQSPTHLIKTRGQQVTLRCSSQSGHNTVSWYQQALGQGPQFIFQYYREEENGRGNFPPRFSGLQFPNYSSELNVNALELDDSALYLCASSLVEGGDGYTFGSGTRLTVV.

This chain uses TRBV28 with TRBJ1-4; D perhaps matches TRBD1 (5 bases). The V gene lost 5 bases and the J gene lost 8 bases, with 15 bases spanning the gap. The CDR3 runs 14 residues. From germline, CDR1 is MDHEN and CDR2 SYDVKM. CDR3 in DNA: TGTGCCAGCAGTGGACCCTTCAGGGTGGAAAAACTGTTTTTT. Translated, it gives CASSGPFRVEKLFF.

The V and J genes are TRBV29-1 and TRBJ1-1; 7 nucleotides line up with TRBD1. Germline-derived CDR1 and CDR2 are SQVTM and ANQGSEA. V shed 4 bases and J 5 bases; nucleotides not matched to a gene: 7. The CDR3 loop spans 13 amino acids. The CDR3 loop reads CSVAKGAETEAFF. The CDR3, as DNA: TGCAGCGTTGCAAAGGGGGCTGAAACTGAAGCTTTCTTT.

The chain recombines TRBV20-1 with TRBJ2-7; 8 bases fit TRBD1. Germline V gene sequence: CDR1 DFQATT, CDR2 SNEGSKA (reference sequence). The trim removed 6 bases at V and 6 bases at J, leaving 4 bases unmatched. The CDR3 loop spans 11 amino acids. The CDR3 loop reads CSATTGGEQYF. CDR3 coding DNA: TGCAGTGCCACCACAGGGGGCGAGCAGTACTTC.

This clone was picked up one time. This rearrangement joins TRBV7-2 to TRBJ2-1; D possibly corresponds to TRBD2 (5 bases). Looked up from germline, CDR1 is SGHTA and CDR2 is FQGNSA. V lost 4 bases and J 1 base, leaving 11 bases between the germline ends. This CDR3 comprises 15 residues. CDR3 residues: CASSYTPGSYNEQFF. The CDR3 coding sequence is TGTGCCAGCAGCTACACCCCGGGATCCTACAATGAGCAGTTCTTC.

This clone has more than one count but fewer than ten. The genes are TRBV7-9 and TRBJ2-6; D perhaps matches TRBD1 (6 bases). This CDR3 is 18 amino acids long. V dropped 5 bases and J dropped 0 bases, with 17 bases sitting between them. Germline lookup yields CDR1 SEHNR and CDR2 FQNEAQ (reference sequence). The CDR3 here is CASSPRDTSLSGANVLTF. In DNA form, the CDR3 reads TGTGCCAGCAGCCCCCGGGACACATCCCTCTCTGGGGCCAACGTCCTGACTTTC.

CDR3 loop: CASLRQGTMNTEAFF. The CDR3 nucleotides read TGTGCCAGTCTTAGACAGGGAACGATGAACACTGAAGCTTTCTTT. The chain combines TRBV19 with TRBJ1-1, with TRBD1 matching over 7 bases. CDR1 and CDR2 (germline): LNHDA, SQIVND (reference sequence). The CDR3 is made up of 15 amino acids. Trimming took 8 bases from V and 0 from J; bases not matched to a gene: 9.

The chain has TRBV28 and TRBJ2-7; TRBD1 is a possible D gene (5 bases). The germline V gene encodes CDR1 MDHEN and CDR2 SYDVKM. Trimming shortened V by 3 bases and J by 3 bases, and 21 bases separated the two germline ends. This CDR3 comprises 17 residues. CDR3 in amino acids: CASSFVYGHPYNYEQYF. CDR3 DNA: TGTGCCAGCAGTTTCGTTTACGGACATCCTTACAACTACGAGCAGTACTTC.

The rearrangement uses TRBV6-1 and TRBJ1-3; D is unresolved. V lost 4 bases and J lost 0, with 10 bases in between. CDR3 length: 15 amino acids. The germline gives CDR1 MNHNS, CDR2 SASEGT. The chain's CDR3 is CASSGAGVSGNTIYF. As DNA, the CDR3 is TGTGCCAGCAGTGGGGCGGGCGTCTCTGGAAACACCATATATTTT.

The J gene is TRBJ2-2, the V gene TRBV9; 7 bases are a match to TRBD1. Germline V gene data show CDR1 as SGDLS and CDR2 as YYNGEE. J lost 1 base, V lost 3 bases, and 6 bases had no gene match. The CDR3 spans 16 residues. The CDR3 nucleotides read TGTGCCAGCAGCGCGGCGACAGGGTGGAACACCGGGGAGCTGTTTTTT. It specifies CASSAATGWNTGELFF.

The V gene is TRBV12-2, the J gene TRBJ1-4; the listed D gene, TRBD1, was not tested against the DNA. TRBV12-2 is classified as a pseudogene. This CDR3 region has 17 residues. CDR3 residues: CASRPRDRGETNEKLFF. CDR3 nucleotide sequence: TGTGCAAGTCGCCCACGGGACAGGGGGGAAACTAATGAAAAACTGTTTTTT.

The chain joins TRBV7-2 to TRBJ2-1, with a possible D match to TRBD2 (5 bases). Germline values: CDR1 SGHTA, CDR2 FQGNSA. This CDR3 is 11 amino acids long. Trimming removed 5 bases at V and 12 bases at J, with 11 bases between. The CDR3 DNA reads TGTGCCAGCAGCCCCTCGGGGTTGCAGTTCTTC. Protein product: CASSPSGLQFF.

This sequence joins TRBV5-1 and TRBJ1-1; 10 positions agree with TRBD1. The CDR3 totals 15 residues. The V gene end was trimmed by 4 bases and the J gene end by 7 bases; junction bases not matched to a gene: 10. Germline V gene lookup returns CDR1 SGHRS and CDR2 YFSETQ. In DNA form, the CDR3 reads TGCGCCAGCAGCGCCGGACAGGGGGGGGAGGGTGAAGCTTTCTTT. This codes for CASSAGQGGEGEAFF. The complete variable domain, with remaining parts taken from reference TRBV5-1 and TRBJ1-1, reads KAGVTQTPRYLIKTRGQQVTLSCSPISGHRSVSWYQQTPGQGLQFLFEYFSETQRNKGNFPGRFSGRQFSNSRSEMNVSTLELGDSALYLCASSAGQGGEGEAFFGQGTRLTVV.